Listed here is a single T cell receptor (beta chain). This table comes from immunoSEQ multiplex PCR, and its TCRdb copy is limited to in-frame clones, with some not included. The data contain fewer than 65,000 clones, 90% to 95% of them singletons. The sample is drawn from a study of T cell changes during pregnancy in multiple sclerosis. This CDR3 comprises 17 residues. CDR1 and CDR2 (germline): SGDLS, YYNGEE. The V gene end was trimmed by 0 bases and the J gene end by 1 base; junction bases not matched to a gene: 9. This clonotype was obtained from a female donor with multiple sclerosis, enrolled in a pregnancy study. The source was peripheral blood, collected before pregnancy. V is TRBV9 and J is TRBJ2-5; TRBD2 matches 7 bases. For the CDR3, the DNA is TGTGCCAGCAGCGTAGGATCAGGGCGGGGGTCCCAAGAGACCCAGTACTTC. Its protein is CASSVGSGRGSQETQYF.